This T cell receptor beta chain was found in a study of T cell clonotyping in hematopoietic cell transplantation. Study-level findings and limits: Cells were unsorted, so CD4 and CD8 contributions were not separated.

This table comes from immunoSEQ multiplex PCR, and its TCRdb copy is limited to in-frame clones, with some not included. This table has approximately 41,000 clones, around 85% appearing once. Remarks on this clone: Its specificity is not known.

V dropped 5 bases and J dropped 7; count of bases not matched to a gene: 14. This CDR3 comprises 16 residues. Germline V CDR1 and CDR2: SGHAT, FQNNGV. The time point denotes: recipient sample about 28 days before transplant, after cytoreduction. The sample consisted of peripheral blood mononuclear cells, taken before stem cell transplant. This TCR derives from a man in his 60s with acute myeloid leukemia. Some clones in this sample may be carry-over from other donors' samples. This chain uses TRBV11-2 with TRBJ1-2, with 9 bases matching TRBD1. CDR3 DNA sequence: TGTGCCAGCAGCGTCGCCCCCGGGACAGGGAATCTTGGCTACACCTTC. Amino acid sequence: CASSVAPGTGNLGYTF.